The T cell receptor (beta chain) under discussion was sequenced for a study of T cells in Graves' hyperthyroidism and ophthalmopathy. The investigators amplified TCR beta CDR3 regions from RNA transcripts. TCR CDR3 underwent first-round RT-PCR with the HTBI primer set. TCRdb reprocessed the multiplex PCR reads with MiXCR, giving one entry per CDR3 protein. The sample lists around 490,000 distinct CDR3 sequences; roughly 21% were seen once. The V gene lost 8 bases and the J gene lost 9 bases, with 11 bases spanning the gap. The CDR3 extends over 11 amino acids. CDR1 and CDR2 from the germline V gene are MNHEY and SMNVEV (reference sequence). This clonotype was recorded at least ten times.

Sequencing was performed on blood. This receptor was identified in a man in his forties with Graves' ophthalmopathy. V gene TRBV27 combines with J gene TRBJ2-1; the D gene is possibly TRBD2 (6 bases). CDR3 DNA: TGTGCCAGCCGGCGGGGAGGTGAGCAGTTCTTC. Amino acid sequence: CASRRGGEQFF.